The rows below give T cell receptor beta chains drawn from one sample of a study of T cell changes during pregnancy in multiple sclerosis. Sequencing was performed with immunoSEQ multiplex PCR; in TCRdb, only in-frame clones are kept and a portion is missing. The data contain around 60,000 clones, roughly 90% of them singletons. The input for sequencing was peripheral blood, taken in the third trimester of pregnancy. All receptors come from a female donor in good health, enrolled as a control in a pregnancy study. The CDR3 runs from the conserved cysteine through the conserved F or W.

CDR3	length	V
CASSGATGPYEQYF	14	TRBV2
CASHRRESNQPQHF	14	TRBV2
CASSPTSGDRNNEQFF	16	TRBV7-9
CASSRTGEDYGYTF	14	TRBV5-4
CASSFSGISTDTQYF	15	TRBV28
CASSLYPGNGNTIYF	15	TRBV7-8
CASSATGVREKLFF	14	TRBV9
CASSFGKRGWASTDTQYF	18	TRBV7-2
CASSQESGVGSEKLFF	16	TRBV4-3
CASSRREQDTIYF	13	TRBV7-2
CASTGFSYEQYF	12	TRBV5-1
CASSQESRGIGYTF	14	TRBV4-1
CASSFAGVRNSPLHF	15	TRBV5-4
CACPGGAGTEAFF	13	TRBV30
CASSSPDREASYEQYF	16	TRBV6-6
CASSGRGGAQETQYF	15	TRBV25-1
CASSLAWTGGAGGELFF	17	TRBV7-2
CASSSGGGVTDTQYF	15	TRBV5-4
CASSLKQGLSEAFF	14	TRBV7-9
CASRLGHNYEQYF	13	TRBV6-5
CASIRDSGGKETQYF	15	TRBV6-1
CASSPPATNQETQYF	15	TRBV28
CASSVRTSGFSTDTQYF	17	TRBV9
CASSILADYEQYF	13	TRBV19
CASSLAWGGQGYEQYF	16	TRBV7-2
CASSSQGALSNQPQHF	16	TRBV7-8
CASSLTGFSGNTIYF	15	TRBV7-2
CACPRRGTSTDTQYF	15	TRBV30
CASSLARAGSSDTQYF	16	TRBV13
CASSVMTSPDTQYF	14	TRBV9
CASSQEAGLNYEQYF	15	TRBV5-1
CASSQRDRGRPPFGCGYTF	19	TRBV23-1
CASSPIGVDHYGYTF	15	TRBV18
CASSLQASYEQYF	13	TRBV7-9
CASSVDRGRGSSSYEQYF	18	TRBV18
CASSLREGYNSPLHF	15	TRBV27
CASSRSGGPATNEKLFF	17	TRBV4-3
CASSPPTSGRGDTQYF	16	TRBV18
CASSQLAGGQETQYF	15	TRBV27
CASSSRGGQPQHF	13	TRBV19
CASSSDEREATGTQYF	16	TRBV9
CASSNRTGVKQYF	13	TRBV21-1
CASSEALLARGNQPQHF	17	TRBV6-1
CASKWGRGNTEAFF	14	TRBV19
CATSRVDRGSEQFF	14	TRBV15
CASSPSRGTTVRDEQYF	17	TRBV14
CASSSRGGPVREQFF	15	TRBV6-5
CASSLPGSHRPQHF	14	TRBV7-8
CASSSPSGNTIYF	13	TRBV27
CASSSQVQETQYF	13	TRBV19
CASRRNRQGMNTEAFF	16	TRBV19
CASRTTLGGNTEAFF	15	TRBV19
CASSSPDIRTEAFF	14	TRBV11-3